The 20 T cell receptor beta chains listed next were all sequenced from one sample in a study of cytomegalovirus exposure and HLA in healthy donors. The PCR employed 60 Vbeta primers together with 13 Jbeta primers. Sequencing used immunoSEQ multiplex PCR; TCRdb keeps in-frame clones, though not all of them. This table has around 91,000 clones, around nine tenths appearing once. The sequenced sample was PBMCs. The source is a man aged 25-40 years in good health and CMV-seropositive.

V is TRBV18 and J is TRBJ2-7; D may be TRBD2 (5 bases). V lost 3 bases and J lost 7, with 13 bases in between. Per germline, CDR1 KGHSH and CDR2 LQKENI. The CDR3 loop spans 13 amino acids. CDR3 nucleotide sequence: TGTGCCAGCTCACCGACCTTTCGGGATGAGCAGTACTTC. This sequence encodes CASSPTFRDEQYF.

This clone has just a few counts. The genes are TRBV5-1 and TRBJ1-1, with D perhaps TRBD1 (5 bases). The CDR3 sequence is 15 residues long. Per the germline V gene, CDR1 is SGHRS and CDR2 is YFSETQ. Between the trimmed V and J ends, which lost 1 base and 4 bases, there was a span of 14 bases. The CDR3 protein is CASSLLRAGFTEAFF. The CDR3 DNA follows: TGCGCCAGCAGCTTGCTCAGGGCGGGGTTCACTGAAGCTTTCTTT.

This chain links TRBV7-2 with TRBJ1-3, with a weak D call TRBD1 (5 bases). Trimming pared 5 bases from V and 0 bases from J, leaving 17 bases between. This CDR3 is 17 amino acids long. Germline CDR1 and CDR2: SGHTA and FQGNSA. CDR3 coding DNA: TGTGCCAGCAGCCAAGCCGCGGGGCAGGCCTCTGGAAACACCATATATTTT. It encodes CASSQAAGQASGNTIYF.

The genes are TRBV28 and TRBJ2-1; 11 nucleotides agree with TRBD2. V shed 3 bases, J shed 10 bases, and the junction held 5 bases outside the gene matches. The germline gives CDR1 MDHEN, CDR2 SYDVKM. The CDR3 sequence is 14 residues long. DNA of the CDR3: TGTGCCAGCAGTTTTATAGCGGGAGGGGAGGAGCAGTTCTTC. Translated, it gives CASSFIAGGEEQFF.

The rearrangement joins TRBV10-2 to TRBJ2-7, with D tentatively TRBD1 (6 bases). This CDR3 spans 14 amino acids. V lost 4 bases, J lost 6 bases, and 16 bases lay in between. Germline CDR1 is WSHSY and CDR2 is SAAADI. CDR3 region: CASSGGLGGGEQYF. CDR3 nucleotides: TGCGCCAGCAGTGGGGGCCTTGGGGGCGGCGAGCAGTACTTC.

The V gene is TRBV2, the J gene TRBJ2-2; tentative D call: TRBD2 (6 bases). Trimming shortened V by 11 bases and J by 5 bases, and 21 bases separated the two germline ends. CDR3 size: 15 residues. From germline, CDR1 is SNHLY and CDR2 FYNNEI. The CDR3 here is CAGGFATGLTGELFF. CDR3 nucleotides: TGTGCCGGGGGGTTCGCCACAGGTCTAACCGGGGAGCTGTTTTTT.

The gene calls are TRBV6-4 and TRBJ2-1; 14 positions match TRBD2. The V gene end was trimmed by 2 bases and the J gene end by 8 bases; junction bases not matched to a gene: 8. This CDR3 is built from 17 residues. From germline, CDR1 is MRHNA and CDR2 SNTAGT. The DNA of the CDR3 is TGTGCCAGCAGTGACCAGCCGGGACTAGCGGGAGCCTATGAGCAGTTCTTC. Its protein product is CASSDQPGLAGAYEQFF.

The gene calls are TRBV7-9 and TRBJ2-7; 9 positions match TRBD2. Germline CDR1 reads SEHNR; CDR2 reads FQNEAQ (reference sequence). The CDR3 totals 15 residues. The ends lost 4 bases at V and 1 base at J; junction bases unmatched: 5. This chain's CDR3 is CASSSTSGISYEQYF. In DNA form, the CDR3 reads TGTGCCAGCAGCTCGACTAGCGGAATTTCCTACGAGCAGTACTTC.

The genes are TRBV27 and TRBJ2-5, with a tentative D call TRBD2 (5 bases). The CDR3 is 14 amino acids. The V end was cut by 3 bases, the J end by 0 bases, with 8 bases between. Germline CDR1 is MNHEY and CDR2 is SMNVEV (reference sequence). The DNA for the CDR3 is TGTGCCAGCAGTTTCAGGCGGGACCAAGAGACCCAGTACTTC. It codes for CASSFRRDQETQYF.

The rearrangement uses TRBV30 and TRBJ1-5; TRBD1 agrees at 9 bases. J gave up 0 bases and V 5 bases, and 2 bases lay outside the gene matches. Germline-derived CDR1 and CDR2 are GTSNPN and SVGIG (reference sequence). The CDR3 runs to 14 residues. The CDR3 bases are TGTGCCTGGGGACAGGGGTATAGCAATCAGCCCCAGCATTTT. Its protein is CAWGQGYSNQPQHF. The variable domain in full, with the rest retrieved from reference TRBV30 and TRBJ1-5, is SQTIHQWPATLVQPVGSPLSLECTVEGTSNPNLYWYRQAAGRGLQLLFYSVGIGQISSEVPQNLSASRPQDRQFILSSKKLLLSDSGFYLCAWGQGYSNQPQHFGDGTRLSIL.

The chain carries TRBV7-9 and TRBJ2-1, with TRBD1 as a possible D gene (5 bases). CDR3 size: 16 residues. Trimming cost V 1 base and J 1 base, with 11 bases left between them. Germline CDR1 is SEHNR and CDR2 is FQNEAQ (reference sequence). CDR3 in amino acids: CASSLGGPRSYNEQFF. CDR3 DNA: TGTGCCAGCAGCTTAGGGGGCCCCCGATCCTACAATGAGCAGTTCTTC.

This clone was detected only once. The chain recombines TRBV5-6 with TRBJ2-1; perhaps TRBD2 as D (6 bases). Per the germline V gene, CDR1 is SGHDT and CDR2 is YYEEEE. V was pared by 0 bases and J by 3 bases, with 13 bases between. This CDR3 has 16 amino acids. The CDR3 DNA follows: TGTGCCAGCAGCTTGGGGGGAGGTATGATCTACAATGAGCAGTTCTTC. The encoded protein is CASSLGGGMIYNEQFF. Full variable domain (remainder filled in from reference TRBV5-6 and TRBJ2-1): DAGVTQSPTHLIKTRGQQVTLRCSPKSGHDTVSWYQQALGQGPQFIFQYYEEEERQRGNFPDRFSGHQFPNYSSELNVNALLLGDSALYLCASSLGGGMIYNEQFFGPGTRLTVL.

The chain is built from TRBV19 and TRBJ2-2; TRBD1 agrees at 9 bases. Trimming at V came to 1 base and at J to 1 base, leaving 13 bases not matched to a gene. The CDR3 consists of 20 residues. Germline-derived CDR1 and CDR2 are LNHDA and SQIVND (reference sequence). The chain's CDR3 is CASSIGPGQGAFGNTGELFF. For the CDR3, the DNA is TGTGCCAGTAGTATAGGCCCGGGACAGGGAGCCTTCGGGAACACCGGGGAGCTGTTTTTT.

This clone was detected a few times. The CDR3 DNA reads TGCAGCGTTGCAGGAGGGAACACTGAAGCTTTCTTT. It translates to CSVAGGNTEAFF. The rearrangement joins TRBV29-1 to TRBJ1-1; D not certain. CDR1 and CDR2 from the germline V gene are SQVTM and ANQGSEA. The germline V and J ends were trimmed by 4 bases and 1 base, with 7 bases remaining between them. The CDR3 extends over 12 amino acids. Together with reference TRBV29-1 and TRBJ1-1, the CDR3 gives the full variable domain: SAVISQKPSRDICQRGTSLTIQCQVDSQVTMMFWYRQQPGQSLTLIATANQGSEATYESGFVIDKFPISRPNLTFSTLTVSNMSPEDSSIYLCSVAGGNTEAFFGQGTRLTVV.

The V and J genes are TRBV5-1 and TRBJ1-4, with 10 bases lining up with TRBD1. Germline values: CDR1 SGHRS, CDR2 YFSETQ. The CDR3 runs 14 residues. The trim removed 5 bases at V and 8 bases at J, leaving 6 bases unmatched. CDR3 coding DNA: TGCGCCAGCAGGGGACAGGGGTTGTCGGAAAAACTGTTTTTT. Translating gives CASRGQGLSEKLFF.

The chain couples TRBV5-1 to TRBJ2-5, with a tentative D call TRBD2 (5 bases). The CDR3 is made up of 14 amino acids. From germline, CDR1 is SGHRS and CDR2 YFSETQ. V lost 3 bases, J lost 1 base, and 10 bases lay in between. In DNA, the CDR3 is TGCGCCAGCAGCTCCGGGAATTCCCAAGAGACCCAGTACTTC. It translates to CASSSGNSQETQYF.

The gene calls are TRBV19 and TRBJ1-1; tentatively, D is TRBD1 (6 bases). The V and J ends lost 7 bases and 6 bases respectively, with 18 bases between them. CDR1 and CDR2 from the germline V gene are LNHDA and SQIVND (reference sequence). There are 14 residues in the CDR3. CDR3 residues: CASKGDPTTSEAFF. CDR3 DNA sequence: TGTGCCAGTAAGGGGGACCCCACTACCTCTGAAGCTTTCTTT. The whole variable domain, remainder taken from reference TRBV19 and TRBJ1-1, is DGGITQSPKYLFRKEGQNVTLSCEQNLNHDAMYWYRQDPGQGLRLIYYSQIVNDFQKGDIAEGYSVSREKKESFPLTVTSAQKNPTAFYLCASKGDPTTSEAFFGQGTRLTVV.

This clone was observed once. The V and J genes are TRBV2 and TRBJ1-1; a possible D gene is TRBD1 (6 bases). V gave up 4 bases and J gave up 4 bases, with 13 bases separating them. The germline V gene encodes CDR1 SNHLY and CDR2 FYNNEI. CDR3 length equals 14 residues. CDR3 sequence: CASSGIRGITEAFF. The CDR3, as DNA: TGTGCCAGCAGTGGTATCAGGGGAATCACTGAAGCTTTCTTT.

The chain has TRBV2 and TRBJ2-7, with TRBD1 as a possible D gene (6 bases). The germline gives CDR1 SNHLY, CDR2 FYNNEI. With 10 bases removed from V and 5 bases from J, the gap between germline ends came to 18 bases. The CDR3 has 13 residues. The CDR3 reads CATHPGVGDEQYF. CDR3 DNA: TGTGCCACTCACCCAGGGGTGGGGGACGAGCAGTACTTC.

The V call is TRBV5-1, the J call TRBJ2-5; D is perhaps TRBD2 (6 bases). Per germline, CDR1 SGHRS and CDR2 YFSETQ. Trimming removed 1 base at V and 2 bases at J, with 15 bases between. This CDR3 is 16 amino acids long. CDR3 bases: TGCGCCAGCAGCTTGCGTTTGGGTGGGGGGCAAGAGACCCAGTACTTC. Translated: CASSLRLGGGQETQYF.